The 27 T cell receptor beta chains listed next were all sequenced from one sample in a study of beta chain features in type 1 diabetes. The entirety of the isolated RNA underwent reverse transcription, so expressed TCRB transcripts were sequenced. Some clones are missing from TCRdb's copy, which holds only in-frame ones; the method was immunoSEQ multiplex PCR. The sample contains about 220,000 clones, about a tenth of which appear only once. The specimen was central memory CD4+ T cells from blood. These receptor sequences come from a man between 18 and 35 years old in good health.

This clone appeared a few times. This chain uses TRBV6-6 with TRBJ2-1; TRBD2 might be the D (6 bases). V was clipped by 6 bases and J by 4 bases, with 16 bases between them. The CDR3 loop spans 15 amino acids. Germline lookup yields CDR1 MNHNY and CDR2 SVGAGI (reference sequence). In DNA, the CDR3 is TGTGCCAGCAGAACGCTCGGGACTGGTTACAATGAGCAGTTCTTC. Translation: CASRTLGTGYNEQFF.

V is TRBV27 and J is TRBJ1-2, with D uncertain. Trimming shortened V by 1 base and J by 2 bases, and 20 bases separated the two germline ends. The CDR3 contains 18 residues. CDR1 is MNHEY and CDR2 is SMNVEV in the germline V gene (reference sequence). CDR3 sequence (DNA): TGTGCCAGCAGTTTATACGGGGAGACCTCTTTGTCAAACTATGGCTACACCTTC. This translates into CASSLYGETSLSNYGYTF.

The V call is TRBV11-2, the J call TRBJ1-1, with D possibly TRBD1 on 6 matching bases. V was cut by 1 base and J by 3 bases, with 15 bases left in between. CDR3 length equals 16 residues. Germline CDR1 reads SGHAT; CDR2 reads FQNNGV. The CDR3, as DNA: TGTGCCAGCAGCTTAGGCGGGAGGGGGTCTGACACTGAAGCTTTCTTT. Its protein product is CASSLGGRGSDTEAFF.

This sequence joins TRBV27 and TRBJ1-5; D gene ambiguous. V lost 4 bases to trimming and J lost 7 bases, with 11 bases between them. The CDR3 is 13 amino acids. Germline V gene sequence: CDR1 MNHEY, CDR2 SMNVEV (reference sequence). The CDR3 loop is CASSSSGVQPQHF. As DNA, the CDR3 is TGTGCCAGCAGTTCCTCAGGCGTACAGCCCCAGCATTTT.

This clone showed up just a few times. This chain uses TRBV18 with TRBJ1-1; the match to TRBD1 covers 7 bases. Germline lookup yields CDR1 KGHSH and CDR2 LQKENI. V lost 5 bases and J lost 4; bases outside the gene matches: 4. This CDR3 has 13 amino acids. In nucleotides, the CDR3 is TGTGCCAGCTCAGAGGGACAGCGCACTGAAGCTTTCTTT. Translated: CASSEGQRTEAFF. Full variable domain (missing parts from reference TRBV18 and TRBJ1-1): NAGVMQNPRHLVRRRGQEARLRCSPMKGHSHVYWYRQLPEEGLKFMVYLQKENIIDESGMPKERFSAEFPKEGPSILRIQQVVRGDSAAYFCASSEGQRTEAFFGQGTRLTVV.

The chain is built from TRBV18 and TRBJ2-2; D is ambiguous. CDR1 KGHSH and CDR2 LQKENI come from the germline V gene. The CDR3 sequence is 13 residues long. With 6 bases removed from V and 6 bases from J, the gap between germline ends came to 11 bases. For the CDR3, the DNA is TGTGCCAGCTCCCAGGATCTTGCCGGGGAGCTGTTTTTT. This codes for CASSQDLAGELFF.

This clone turned up a few times. Other DNA sequences in this specimen translate into the identical CDR3. CDR3 DNA: TGTGCCAGCTCACCCCGGACTAGCGGGAGCTACGAGCAGTACTTC. Protein sequence: CASSPRTSGSYEQYF. This chain connects TRBV18 to TRBJ2-7, with 13 bases identical to TRBD2. The CDR3 runs to 15 residues. Germline V gene lookup returns CDR1 KGHSH and CDR2 LQKENI. V was pared by 3 bases and J by 3 bases, with 2 bases of the junction left unmatched.

The J gene is TRBJ2-7, the V gene TRBV28; D gene uncertain. Per the germline V gene, CDR1 is MDHEN and CDR2 is SYDVKM. V gave up 7 bases and J gave up 1 base, with 11 bases separating them. The CDR3 has 13 residues. For the CDR3, the DNA is TGTGCCAGCACCGTGGGCAAGTCCTACGAGCAGTACTTC. Translating it yields CASTVGKSYEQYF.

V is TRBV19 and J is TRBJ2-1, with 8 bases lining up with TRBD1. The CDR3 consists of 14 residues. Trimming removed 11 bases from V and 2 bases from J; junction bases left unmatched: 8. Germline CDR1 LNHDA, CDR2 SQIVND (reference sequence). The CDR3 region has the DNA TGTGCCTGCCGGTCCAGGGGGCCCTACAATGAGCAGTTCTTC. This sequence encodes CACRSRGPYNEQFF. Complete variable domain (other parts from reference TRBV19 and TRBJ2-1): DGGITQSPKYLFRKEGQNVTLSCEQNLNHDAMYWYRQDPGQGLRLIYYSQIVNDFQKGDIAEGYSVSREKKESFPLTVTSAQKNPTAFYLCACRSRGPYNEQFFGPGTRLTVL.

This clone appeared a few times. V and J are TRBV5-4 and TRBJ2-1, with no clear D. The CDR3 spans 13 residues. The V and J ends lost 1 base and 5 bases respectively, with 7 bases between them. Germline values: CDR1 SGHNT, CDR2 YYREEE (reference sequence). CDR3 protein: CASSLLSNNEQFF. CDR3 in DNA: TGTGCCAGCAGCTTGCTGAGTAACAATGAGCAGTTCTTC.

This clone was seen only a few times. The chain carries TRBV29-1 and TRBJ1-2; unclear D gene. This CDR3 is built from 11 residues. Trimming cost V 7 bases and J 4 bases, with 10 bases left between them. The germline V gene encodes CDR1 SQVTM and CDR2 ANQGSEA. CDR3 in amino acids: CSANDRYGYTF. DNA of the CDR3: TGCAGCGCTAACGACCGCTATGGCTACACCTTC.

The chain recombines TRBV2 with TRBJ2-7; no definite D call. The V gene's germline CDR1 is SNHLY and CDR2 FYNNEI. CDR3 length: 13 residues. The V end lost 3 bases, the J end lost 1 base, and 7 bases lay between the germline ends. CDR3 in amino acids: CASSEIDSYEQYF. The CDR3 nucleotides read TGTGCCAGCAGTGAGATAGATTCCTACGAGCAGTACTTC.

This clone appeared a few times. V is TRBV11-1 and J is TRBJ2-5; D uncertain. Trimming stripped 5 bases from V and 5 bases from J, with 18 bases between. The CDR3 covers 15 residues. Germline CDR1 and CDR2: SGHAT and FQDESV (reference sequence). The CDR3 protein is CASSPWQAEGETQYF. DNA for the CDR3: TGTGCCAGCAGCCCCTGGCAGGCTGAAGGGGAGACCCAGTACTTC.

The CDR3, as DNA: TGTGCCAGCAGCGTAGTGCCCCGCCCCTACAATGAGCAGTTCTTC. It encodes CASSVVPRPYNEQFF. V and J are TRBV9 and TRBJ2-1; D gene unclear. CDR3 length: 15 amino acids. CDR1 and CDR2 (germline): SGDLS, YYNGEE. Trimming took 0 bases from V and 2 from J, leaving 9 bases between them.

The chain links TRBV27 to TRBJ1-2; 10 bases agree with TRBD1. Germline values: CDR1 MNHEY, CDR2 SMNVEV (reference sequence). The V gene end was trimmed by 5 bases and the J gene end by 8 bases; junction bases not matched to a gene: 8. There are 14 residues in the CDR3. CDR3 loop: CASSPRQGAWGYTF. For the CDR3, the DNA is TGTGCCAGCAGTCCCCGACAGGGGGCTTGGGGCTACACCTTC.

V gene TRBV7-3 combines with J gene TRBJ1-1, with TRBD1 as a possible D gene (5 bases). V shed 2 bases and J shed 5 bases, with 15 bases lying between them. CDR1 and CDR2 (germline): SGHTA, FQGTGA. The CDR3 extends over 15 amino acids. CDR3 protein: CASSLVWGGETEAFF. In DNA form, the CDR3 reads TGTGCCAGCAGCTTAGTCTGGGGAGGGGAGACTGAAGCTTTCTTT.

This chain uses TRBV2 with TRBJ2-1, with 12 bases fitting TRBD1. V dropped 3 bases and J dropped 9; count of bases not matched to a gene: 6. Germline CDR1 is SNHLY and CDR2 is FYNNEI. CDR3 size: 15 residues. CDR3 coding DNA: TGTGCCAGCAGTGACCGGGACAGGGGGCTGAGTGAGCAGTTCTTC. Its translation: CASSDRDRGLSEQFF.

The chain has TRBV19 and TRBJ2-2; D possibly corresponds to TRBD2 (5 bases). V lost 7 bases to trimming and J lost 3 bases, with 18 bases between them. The CDR3 spans 16 residues. CDR1 and CDR2 from the germline V gene are LNHDA and SQIVND (reference sequence). The DNA for the CDR3 is TGTGCCAGTAAGTCCCACCGCAGCGGAGACACCGGGGAGCTGTTTTTT. This translates into CASKSHRSGDTGELFF.

This clone has a handful of counts. The V call is TRBV30, the J call TRBJ2-1; D unresolved. From germline, CDR1 is GTSNPN and CDR2 SVGIG (reference sequence). V was trimmed by 3 bases and J by 6 bases, leaving 18 bases between them. This CDR3 region has 15 residues. The CDR3: CAWRGNRMVRNEQFF. Written as DNA, the CDR3 is TGTGCCTGGAGGGGCAATCGTATGGTCCGCAATGAGCAGTTCTTC.

By proportion, this clone is medium-sized. Other DNA sequences from this sample encode an identical CDR3 as well. V is TRBV29-1 and J is TRBJ2-7; a weak D match, TRBD2 (6 bases). The CDR3 has 15 amino acids. V was cut by 5 bases and J by 2 bases, with 19 bases left in between. Germline assignment: CDR1 SQVTM and CDR2 ANQGSEA. The CDR3 sequence: CSVTLGRGQTYEQYF. The CDR3 region has the DNA TGCAGCGTTACCCTCGGGCGGGGCCAAACCTACGAGCAGTACTTC.

A few counts support this clone. The V and J genes are TRBV19 and TRBJ1-2; D is possibly TRBD1 (5 bases). This CDR3 is built from 12 residues. CDR1 LNHDA and CDR2 SQIVND come from the germline V gene (reference sequence). The ends were cut back, 6 bases at V and 4 bases at J, with 9 bases in the middle. The CDR3 loop reads CASRGDIYGYTF. In nucleotides, the CDR3 is TGTGCCAGTAGAGGGGATATCTATGGCTACACCTTC.

This clone was detected many times. In DNA form, the CDR3 reads TGTGCCAGCAGCGTATGGGACGGGAGAAACACCGGGGAGCTGTTTTTT. The encoded protein is CASSVWDGRNTGELFF. The chain uses TRBV9 and TRBJ2-2, with D perhaps matching TRBD2 (6 bases). The CDR3 consists of 16 residues. V lost 1 base and J 2 bases, leaving 12 bases between the germline ends. CDR1 SGDLS and CDR2 YYNGEE come from the germline V gene.

This clone was observed many times. The chain uses TRBV7-2 and TRBJ2-1; D may be TRBD1 (6 bases). Trimming removed 0 bases from V and 6 bases from J, with 12 bases in between. The CDR3 has 15 amino acids. From germline, CDR1 is SGHTA and CDR2 FQGNSA. CDR3 protein: CASSLASLQGNEQFF. For the CDR3, the DNA is TGTGCCAGCAGCTTAGCTTCACTACAGGGCAATGAGCAGTTCTTC.

This clone appeared a few times. The chain carries TRBV27 and TRBJ1-6; TRBD1 is a possible D gene (6 bases). Looked up from germline, CDR1 is MNHEY and CDR2 is SMNVEV (reference sequence). This CDR3 is 15 amino acids long. The germline V and J ends were trimmed by 6 bases and 7 bases, with 16 bases remaining between them. The DNA of the CDR3 is TGTGCCAGCAGGGACAGTGAGGGTCGGAATTCACCCCTCCACTTT. Translating it yields CASRDSEGRNSPLHF.

Only a few counts were recorded for this clone. The chain recombines TRBV11-2 with TRBJ2-5; a weak D match, TRBD2 (5 bases). Trimming took 5 bases from V and 5 from J, leaving 15 bases between them. This CDR3 has 14 residues. Germline assignment: CDR1 SGHAT and CDR2 FQNNGV. The CDR3 DNA sequence: TGTGCCAGCAGCCCGGGGTCGGGATGGGAGACCCAGTACTTC. As protein: CASSPGSGWETQYF.

The chain is built from TRBV29-1 and TRBJ2-3; weak D call: TRBD1 (5 bases). V shed 3 bases and J shed 1 base, with 8 bases lying between them. Germline CDR1 and CDR2: SQVTM and ANQGSEA. CDR3 length: 13 amino acids. The CDR3 reads CSVDGRGTDTQYF. The CDR3 DNA reads as TGCAGCGTTGACGGCAGGGGCACAGATACGCAGTATTTT.

Only a few counts were recorded for this clone. The genes are TRBV19 and TRBJ2-7; 7 bases match TRBD1. Trimming cost V 6 bases and J 0 bases; bases outside gene matches: 5. The CDR3 runs 14 residues. Germline CDR1 is LNHDA and CDR2 is SQIVND (reference sequence). Written as DNA, the CDR3 is TGTGCCAGTAGACGGACAGGAAGCTCCTACGAGCAGTACTTC. Translation: CASRRTGSSYEQYF. The full variable domain, its missing parts supplied by reference TRBV19 and TRBJ2-7, is DGGITQSPKYLFRKEGQNVTLSCEQNLNHDAMYWYRQDPGQGLRLIYYSQIVNDFQKGDIAEGYSVSREKKESFPLTVTSAQKNPTAFYLCASRRTGSSYEQYFGPGTRLTVT.